The 13 T cell receptor beta chains below come from one sample, sequenced in a study of CD8 T cells in ankylosing spondylitis. In TCRdb, the 5' RACE reads were re-called with MiXCR into one record per CDR3 protein. The sample includes some 130,000 distinct CDR3 sequences, approximately 15% of them seen just once. Specimen: blood, either unsorted or a sorted T cell fraction (not recorded which). These receptors were obtained from a female donor with ankylosing spondylitis or in good health (not recorded which).

The sample holds one count of this clonotype. This may come from a read error, since a much larger clone is one base off. The CDR3 does not end in the conserved phenylalanine or tryptophan, so this is likely a read error. The chain has TRBV5-1 and TRBJ2-3, with D tentatively TRBD2 (7 bases). Per the germline V gene, CDR1 is SGHRS and CDR2 is YFSETQ. The CDR3 is 15 amino acids. The V gene lost 2 bases and the J gene lost 0 bases, with 10 bases spanning the gap. CDR3 sequence (DNA): TGCGCCAGCAGCTTAGCGGGGACAAGCACAGATACGCAGTATTTG. This gives the protein CASSLAGTSTDTQYL.

The gene calls are TRBV28 and TRBJ1-2, with D maybe TRBD1 (5 bases). V was cut by 6 bases and J by 8 bases, with 13 bases left in between. The germline V gene has CDR1 MDHEN and CDR2 SYDVKM. The CDR3 is made up of 12 amino acids. The CDR3, as DNA: TGTGCCAGCAGGCTAACAGGTCACGGCTACACCTTC. Protein product: CASRLTGHGYTF.

The chain has TRBV20-1 and TRBJ1-2; 7 bases line up with TRBD1. The CDR3 contains 14 residues. From germline, CDR1 is DFQATT and CDR2 SNEGSKA (reference sequence). Trimming took 6 bases from V and 6 from J; bases not matched to a gene: 13. The CDR3 protein is CSASRDSTMNGYTF. For the CDR3, the DNA is TGCAGTGCCAGTAGGGACAGCACCATGAATGGCTACACCTTC.

This clonotype was seen more than once but under ten times. This chain joins TRBV28 and TRBJ2-1; D is unresolved. Trimming took 4 bases from V and 4 from J, leaving 20 bases between them. CDR1 and CDR2 from the germline V gene are MDHEN and SYDVKM. The CDR3 is 17 residues long. The CDR3 here is CASSSPLSPSAYNEQFF. The CDR3 region has the DNA TGTGCCAGCAGTTCCCCGCTAAGCCCCTCCGCATACAATGAGCAGTTCTTC.

The chain joins TRBV5-1 to TRBJ1-4; 8 nucleotides align to TRBD1. The CDR3 totals 20 residues. Germline CDR1 SGHRS, CDR2 YFSETQ. V lost 4 bases to trimming and J lost 0 bases; unmatched junction nucleotides: 17. CDR3 protein: CASSNAGGGGPIATNEKLFF. As DNA, the CDR3 is TGCGCCAGCAGCAACGCAGGGGGCGGAGGTCCCATCGCAACTAATGAAAAACTGTTTTTT.

There are many counts of this clonotype. The chain links TRBV4-2 to TRBJ2-2, with D uncertain. The germline CDR1 and CDR2 sequences are LGHNA and YNFKEQ. This CDR3 has 15 residues. V lost 1 base, J lost 3 bases, and 9 bases lay in between. The CDR3 spells CASSQVSVDTGELFF. CDR3 bases: TGTGCCAGCAGCCAAGTAAGCGTCGACACCGGGGAGCTGTTTTTT.

CDR3 sequence reads: CSARGLGSSYEQYF. The DNA for the CDR3 is TGCAGTGCTAGAGGGTTAGGGAGCTCCTACGAGCAGTACTTC. The chain carries TRBV20-1 and TRBJ2-7; D perhaps matches TRBD2 (5 bases). The CDR3 length is 14 residues. CDR1 is DFQATT, CDR2 SNEGSKA, per germline (reference sequence). The ends were cut back, 1 base at V and 0 bases at J, with 10 bases in the middle.

This clonotype was counted ten times or more. DNA for the CDR3: TGCGCCAGCAGCGCCGGGACTGAGTACAATGAGCAGTTCTTC. Its protein is CASSAGTEYNEQFF. V usage is TRBV5-1 and J usage is TRBJ2-1; possible D gene TRBD2, 6 bases. Trimming shortened V by 4 bases and J by 4 bases, and 12 bases separated the two germline ends. The CDR3 spans 14 residues. The germline CDR1 and CDR2 sequences are SGHRS and YFSETQ.

The V and J genes are TRBV5-1 and TRBJ2-7; D call uncertain. CDR3 size: 11 residues. Trimming removed 0 bases from V and 8 bases from J, with 6 bases in between. CDR1 is SGHRS, CDR2 YFSETQ, per germline. This CDR3 reads CASSLGEKQYF. For the CDR3, the DNA is TGCGCCAGCAGCTTGGGGGAAAAGCAGTACTTC.

This clonotype was seen at least ten times. The chain carries TRBV5-1 and TRBJ2-5; 9 nucleotides agree with TRBD1. V was pared by 0 bases and J by 5 bases, with 2 bases of the junction left unmatched. Germline V lookup: CDR1 SGHRS, CDR2 YFSETQ. CDR3 length: 14 amino acids. The CDR3 here is CASSLAGTGETQYF. The CDR3 DNA sequence: TGCGCCAGCAGCTTGGCCGGGACAGGGGAGACCCAGTACTTC. Full variable domain (missing parts from reference TRBV5-1 and TRBJ2-5): KAGVTQTPRYLIKTRGQQVTLSCSPISGHRSVSWYQQTPGQGLQFLFEYFSETQRNKGNFPGRFSGRQFSNSRSEMNVSTLELGDSALYLCASSLAGTGETQYFGPGTRLLVL.

This clonotype was seen a few times. J is TRBJ1-5 and V is TRBV20-1; D unresolved. V was shortened by 3 bases and J by 3 bases, with 9 bases between the two germline ends. The germline V gene encodes CDR1 DFQATT and CDR2 SNEGSKA (reference sequence). This CDR3 has 13 residues. The CDR3 nucleotides read TGCAGTGCTAGCAGGACGGACAATCAGCCCCAGCATTTT. It is translated as CSASRTDNQPQHF.

The table lists this clonotype with a few counts. The CDR3 DNA reads TGTGCCAGCAGTGAAGCGGGCCTGGGCTATGGCTACACCTTC. Amino acids: CASSEAGLGYGYTF. V and J are TRBV2 and TRBJ1-2; D gene ambiguous. V was shortened by 0 bases and J by 4 bases, with 9 bases between the two germline ends. Germline-derived CDR1 and CDR2 are SNHLY and FYNNEI. There are 14 residues in the CDR3.

This clonotype has at least ten counts. The chain employs TRBV15 and TRBJ1-3; no reliable D call. CDR3 length equals 13 residues. Between the trimmed V and J ends, which lost 1 base and 1 base, there was a span of 2 bases. Germline CDR1 reads LNHNV; CDR2 reads YYDKDF (reference sequence). The CDR3 sequence is CATSRVSGNTIYF. The DNA for the CDR3 is TGTGCCACCAGCAGAGTGTCTGGAAACACCATATATTTT.